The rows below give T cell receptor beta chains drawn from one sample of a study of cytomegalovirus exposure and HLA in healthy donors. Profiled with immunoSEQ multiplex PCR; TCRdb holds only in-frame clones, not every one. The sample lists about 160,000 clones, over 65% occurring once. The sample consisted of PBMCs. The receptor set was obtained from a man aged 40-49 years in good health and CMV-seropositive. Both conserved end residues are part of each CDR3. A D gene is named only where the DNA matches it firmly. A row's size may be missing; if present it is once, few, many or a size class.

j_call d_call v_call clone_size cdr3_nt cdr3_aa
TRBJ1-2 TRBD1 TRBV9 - TGTGCCAGCAGCGTAGGCTGGGGGACAGCTAACTATGGCTACACCTTC CASSVGWGTANYGYTF
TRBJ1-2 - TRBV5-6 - TGTGCCAGCAGCTTGGAGGGGCGCAGGGGAACCCTAAACTATGGCTACACCTTC CASSLEGRRGTLNYGYTF
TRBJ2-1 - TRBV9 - TGTGCCAGCAGCGGGGCCAATGAGCAGTTCTTC CASSGANEQFF
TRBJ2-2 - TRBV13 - TGTGCCAGCAGTTCTTGGCAGGTCAACACCGGGGAGCTGTTTTTT CASSSWQVNTGELFF
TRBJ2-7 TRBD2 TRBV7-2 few TGTGCCAGCAGCTTGACTAGCGGGGGTAGCTACGAGCAGTACTTC CASSLTSGGSYEQYF
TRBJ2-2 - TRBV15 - TGTGCCACCAGCAGAGACCCACTCAGGCAGTTCGCGAACACCGGGGAGCTGTTTTTT CATSRDPLRQFANTGELFF
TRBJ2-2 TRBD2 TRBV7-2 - TGTGCCAGCAGCTTATCTGGGACTAGCTTCCCCGGGGAGCTGTTTTTT CASSLSGTSFPGELFF
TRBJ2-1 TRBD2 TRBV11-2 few TGTGCCAGCAGCTTAGGGGGTGCGGGGGGGTACAATGAGCAGTTCTTC CASSLGGAGGYNEQFF
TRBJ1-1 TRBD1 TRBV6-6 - TGTGCCAGCAGTTACCCCCGGCAGGGGGCCCCTGAAGCTTTCTTT CASSYPRQGAPEAFF
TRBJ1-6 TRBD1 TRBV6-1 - TGTGCCAGCAGTACCTGGACAGGGGGGCCCCTCCACTTT CASSTWTGGPLHF
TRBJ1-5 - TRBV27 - TGTGCCAGCAGTCCCCCAGGGCAGCCCCAGCATTTT CASSPPGQPQHF
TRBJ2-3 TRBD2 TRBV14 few TGTGCCAGCAGCCAATTCGGGGGGGTTTTCACAGATACGCAGTATTTT CASSQFGGVFTDTQYF
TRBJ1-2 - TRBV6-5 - TGTGCCAGCAGGAGGGGGGGGAACGGCGGCTACACCTTC CASRRGGNGGYTF
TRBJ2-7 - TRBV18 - TGTGCCAGCTCACTCAAAACCTCGGGAGTAATGTCCTACGAGCAGTACTTC CASSLKTSGVMSYEQYF
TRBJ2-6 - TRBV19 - TGTGCCAGTAGTATCTCAGCTGGGGCCAACGTCCTGACTTTC CASSISAGANVLTF
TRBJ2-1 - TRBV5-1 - TGCGCCAGCAGCGACGCCCTTGGGGGGGCCAGGAATGAGCAGTTCTTC CASSDALGGARNEQFF
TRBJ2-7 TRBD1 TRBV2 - TGTGCCAGCACAGGGGGCGAGTCTCGCGAGCAGTACTTC CASTGGESREQYF
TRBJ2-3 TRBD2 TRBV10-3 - TGTGCCATCAGTGAGTCGTTAGCGGGCGGCACAGATACGCAGTATTTT CAISESLAGGTDTQYF
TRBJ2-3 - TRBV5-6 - TGTGCCAGCAGCTTGGGTTACGGGTGGACAGATACGCAGTATTTT CASSLGYGWTDTQYF
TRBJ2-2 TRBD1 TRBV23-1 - TGCGCCAGCACCAACCGAGGGGGCATCAACACCGGGGAGCTGTTTTTT CASTNRGGINTGELFF
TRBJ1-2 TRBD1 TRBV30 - TGTGCCTGGAGACAGGGGGGAGGATACACCTTC CAWRQGGGYTF
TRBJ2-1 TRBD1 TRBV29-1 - TGCAGCGTTGGAGGACAGGGGGCGCAGAATGAGCAGTTCTTC CSVGGQGAQNEQFF
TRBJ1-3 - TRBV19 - TGTGCCAGTAGAGCGTCCAGCTCTGGAAACACCATATATTTT CASRASSSGNTIYF
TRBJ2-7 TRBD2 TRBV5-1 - TGCGCCAGCAGGGGGGGACTAGCGGGGGTTAGCTCCTACGAGCAGTACTTC CASRGGLAGVSSYEQYF
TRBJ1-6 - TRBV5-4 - TGTGCCAGCAGCTTATACAGGGAAAGGGGTTCACCCCTCCACTTT CASSLYRERGSPLHF
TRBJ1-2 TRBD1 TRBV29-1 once TGCAGCGTTAGGGACAGGTTCGGCTACACCTTC CSVRDRFGYTF
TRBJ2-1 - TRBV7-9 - TGTGCCAGCAGAACATCAGGGGTCTCTAGGTGGATAGGTGAGCAGTTCTTC CASRTSGVSRWIGEQFF
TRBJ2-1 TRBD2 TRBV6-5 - TGTGCCAGCAGTTATTCTAGCGGGGGGGCTTCGGAGCAGTTCTTC CASSYSSGGASEQFF
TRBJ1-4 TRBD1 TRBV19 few TGTGCCAGTAAAGACAGGGGGCCTACTAATGAAAAACTGTTTTTT CASKDRGPTNEKLFF
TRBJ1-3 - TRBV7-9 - TGTGCCAGCAGTCATGGAGGGGGAAACACCATATATTTT CASSHGGGNTIYF
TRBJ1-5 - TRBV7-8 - TGTGCCAGCAGCTTAGGGTTCCAGGGCGAAGGAAGCAATCAGCCCCAGCATTTT CASSLGFQGEGSNQPQHF
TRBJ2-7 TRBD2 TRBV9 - TGTGCCAGCAGCGTTACCAACACGGGGGGGTCGATTGACGAGCAGTACTTC CASSVTNTGGSIDEQYF
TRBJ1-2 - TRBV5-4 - TGTGCCAGCCAGGGGAGAACTGAAAACTATGGCTACACCTTC CASQGRTENYGYTF
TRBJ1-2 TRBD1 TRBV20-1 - TGCAGTGCTCCCAGACAGGGTATCTCTCTCTTC CSAPRQGISLF
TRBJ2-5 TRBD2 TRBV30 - TGTGCCTGGAGTGGACTAGCGGGGGTGTGGGAGACCCAGTACTTC CAWSGLAGVWETQYF
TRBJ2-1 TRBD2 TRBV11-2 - TGTGCCAGCAGCTTGCTAGCGGTTCCCTCCTACAATGAGCAGTTCTTC CASSLLAVPSYNEQFF
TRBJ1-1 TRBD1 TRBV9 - TGTGCCAGCAGCGTAGGACAGGGAACTGAAGCTTTCTTT CASSVGQGTEAFF
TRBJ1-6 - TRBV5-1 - TGCGCCAGCAGCGTAATTCCGGGAACAGTAAGCTCACCCCTCCACTTT CASSVIPGTVSSPLHF
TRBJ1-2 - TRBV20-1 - TGCAGTGCTAGAGTAAATGGGGGGGACACCTTC CSARVNGGDTF
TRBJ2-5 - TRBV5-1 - TGCGCCAGCAGCTTGGCGGGGGAGAAGGTGGAGACCCAGTACTTC CASSLAGEKVETQYF
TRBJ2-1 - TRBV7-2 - TGTGCCAGCAGCCCGCAGGGTCACAATGAGCAGTTCTTC CASSPQGHNEQFF
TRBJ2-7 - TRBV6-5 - TGTGCCAGCAGTTCATTAACAGGGAAGAACTCCTACGAGCAGTACTTC CASSSLTGKNSYEQYF
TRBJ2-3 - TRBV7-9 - TGTGCCAGCAGCCACTGGAGCACAGATACGCAGTATTTT CASSHWSTDTQYF
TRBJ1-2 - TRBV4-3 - TGCGCCAGCAGCCAAGACAGCAGGGCAGGAGTGGGCGGCTACACCTTC CASSQDSRAGVGGYTF
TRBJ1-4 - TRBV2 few TGTGCCAGCACTCTAGGGGGTAAAAACGAAAAACTGTTTTTT CASTLGGKNEKLFF
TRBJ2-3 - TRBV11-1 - TGTGCCAGCAGCTTTGGGCCGAGCACAGATACGCAGTATTTT CASSFGPSTDTQYF
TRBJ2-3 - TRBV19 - TGTGCCAGTAGTACGGGGTACGGCACAGATACGCAGTATTTT CASSTGYGTDTQYF
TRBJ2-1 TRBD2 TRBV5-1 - TGCGCCAGCAGCTTTCGACTAGCTACCTACAATGAGCAGTTCTTC CASSFRLATYNEQFF
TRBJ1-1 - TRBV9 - TGTGCCAGCAGCGTAGGGGTGGGCCGGGGCACTGAAGCTTTCTTT CASSVGVGRGTEAFF
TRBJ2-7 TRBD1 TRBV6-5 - TGTGCCTCCCGGGACAGGGGTACCTACGAGCAGTACTTC CASRDRGTYEQYF
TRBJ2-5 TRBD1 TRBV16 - TGTGCCAGCAGCCGGCTCCGGGACAGGGGCGACGGAGAGACCCAGTACTTC CASSRLRDRGDGETQYF
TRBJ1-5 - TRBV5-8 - TGTGCCAGCAGCCCGGGGGTGGGGATGGGGGGCAATCAGCCCCAGCATTTT CASSPGVGMGGNQPQHF
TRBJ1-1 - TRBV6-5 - TGTGCCAGCAGTTACGGCGGGGGAACTGAAGCTTTCTTT CASSYGGGTEAFF